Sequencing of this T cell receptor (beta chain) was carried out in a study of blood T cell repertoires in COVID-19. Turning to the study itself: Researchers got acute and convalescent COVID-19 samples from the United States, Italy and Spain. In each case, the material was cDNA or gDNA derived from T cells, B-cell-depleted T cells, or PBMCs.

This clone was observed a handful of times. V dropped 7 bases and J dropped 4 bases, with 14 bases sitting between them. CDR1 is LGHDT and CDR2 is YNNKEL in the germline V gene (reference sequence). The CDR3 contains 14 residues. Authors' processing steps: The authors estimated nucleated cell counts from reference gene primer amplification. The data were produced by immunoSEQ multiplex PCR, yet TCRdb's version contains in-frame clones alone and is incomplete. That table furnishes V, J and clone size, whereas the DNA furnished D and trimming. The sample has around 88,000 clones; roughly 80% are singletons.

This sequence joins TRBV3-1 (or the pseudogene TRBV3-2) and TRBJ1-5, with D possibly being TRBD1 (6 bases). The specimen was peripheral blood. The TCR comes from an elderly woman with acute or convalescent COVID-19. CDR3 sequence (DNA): TGTGCCAGCATCATTACAGGGTTGAATCAGCCCCAGCATTTT. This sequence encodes CASIITGLNQPQHF.